This T cell receptor beta chain was retrieved from a study of blood T cells in healthy people across ages. Study-level information: Through template switching, about one barcoded beta molecule was captured per two T cells, as measured in model experiments. Study observations and caveats: It was the long-lived donors that had more naive CD4+ cells and higher diversity than aged donors.

Using a J-beta primer mix together with a sample-barcoded 5' primer, a second PCR was run for roughly 6 to 12 cycles. Every cDNA was tagged by a template-switch adaptor with 12 random nucleotides. TCRdb called the 5' RACE reads again in MiXCR, with one record for every CDR3 protein. The table records about 1,500,000 distinct CDR3 sequences, 35% to 45% of them present only once. Peripheral blood was drawn, roughly 10 milliliters per donor. This clonotype was counted only a few times. Its matching antigen is unknown. The sequencing input was blood. The TCR comes from a woman aged 18-35 years in good health.

The CDR3: CASSFPGTDTDTQYF. CDR3 sequence (DNA): TGTGCCAGCAGCTTCCCCGGGACTGACACAGATACGCAGTATTTT. This chain uses TRBV11-2 with TRBJ2-3; tentatively, D is TRBD2 (6 bases). From germline, CDR1 is SGHAT and CDR2 FQNNGV. Trimming removed 3 bases at V and 2 bases at J, with 12 bases between. CDR3 length: 15 residues.